Presented here are 16 T cell receptor beta chains from one specimen sequenced in a study of blood T cell repertoires in COVID-19. Profiled with immunoSEQ multiplex PCR; TCRdb holds only in-frame clones, not every one. The table lists about 440,000 clones, approximately 90% of them singletons, with under 2% in the top ten. Sequencing input: PBMCs or T cells enriched from blood (not recorded which). Every receptor here comes from a young woman with acute COVID-19.

The chain joins TRBV28 to TRBJ2-1; 13 nucleotides align to TRBD2. Per the germline V gene, CDR1 is MDHEN and CDR2 is SYDVKM. Trimming at V came to 11 bases and at J to 9 bases, leaving 10 bases not matched to a gene. The CDR3 is 14 residues long. The CDR3 nucleotides are TGTGCCGCTGCCACCAGGACTAGCGGGAGTGAGCAGTTCTTC. Its translation: CAAATRTSGSEQFF.

This clone was found a few times. The rearrangement joins TRBV12-3 or TRBV12-4 to TRBJ2-2; tentatively, D is TRBD2 (5 bases). Trimming stripped 2 bases from V and 7 bases from J, with 5 bases between. The CDR3 consists of 12 residues. CDR3 residues: CASSLTSGELFF. In DNA form, the CDR3 reads TGTGCCAGCAGTTTAACTAGCGGGGAGCTGTTTTTT.

This chain uses TRBV12-3 or TRBV12-4 with TRBJ2-1, with TRBD2 matching 14 bases. This CDR3 spans 13 amino acids. The V gene end was trimmed by 6 bases and the J gene end by 14 bases; junction bases not matched to a gene: 6. The CDR3 DNA is TGTGCCAGCAGCCAGGGACTAGCGGGAGCGAAGTTCTTC. This sequence encodes CASSQGLAGAKFF.

The chain joins TRBV28 to TRBJ1-1; 9 bases match TRBD1. V trimming: 4 bases; J trimming: 5 bases; junction bases outside the gene matches: 5. This CDR3 is 14 amino acids long. Germline CDR1 MDHEN, CDR2 SYDVKM. DNA of the CDR3: TGTGCCAGCAGTTCCACGACAGGGGGTACTGAAGCTTTCTTT. This encodes CASSSTTGGTEAFF.

J is TRBJ2-3 and V is TRBV7-9; 10 bases are shared with TRBD1. The germline CDR1 and CDR2 sequences are SEHNR and FQNEAQ (reference sequence). The J segment lost 2 bases and the V segment lost 3 bases, leaving 11 bases of the junction unmatched. This CDR3 contains 18 residues. The CDR3: CASSFGQGVDRVTDTQYF. In nucleotides, the CDR3 is TGTGCCAGCAGCTTTGGACAGGGGGTGGATCGTGTCACAGATACGCAGTATTTT.

The rearrangement joins TRBV19 to TRBJ1-5, with D possibly TRBD1 on 5 matching bases. The germline CDR1 and CDR2 sequences are LNHDA and SQIVND (reference sequence). Trimming shortened V by 5 bases and J by 6 bases, and 20 bases separated the two germline ends. The CDR3 length is 16 residues. CDR3 sequence (DNA): TGTGCCAGTAGTGTCAGGGTGAGACGTTCATCTCAGCCCCAGCATTTT. Residues: CASSVRVRRSSQPQHF.

This sequence joins TRBV5-1 and TRBJ1-5, with D uncertain. The CDR3 extends over 13 amino acids. Trimming removed 0 bases from V and 7 bases from J, with 8 bases in between. Germline V gene data show CDR1 as SGHRS and CDR2 as YFSETQ. Here the CDR3 reads CASSLDRGQPQHF. In DNA form, the CDR3 reads TGCGCCAGCAGCTTGGATAGAGGGCAGCCCCAGCATTTT.

The CDR3 DNA reads as TGTGCCAGCAGTTATTCGGGCAATCAGCCCCAGCATTTT. Its protein is CASSYSGNQPQHF. The J gene is TRBJ1-5, the V gene TRBV12-3 or TRBV12-4; D is undetermined. V lost 4 bases to trimming and J lost 2 bases, with 6 bases between them. The CDR3 length is 13 residues.

The V and J genes are TRBV10-2 and TRBJ1-2; the D gene is possibly TRBD1 (6 bases). CDR1 and CDR2 (germline): WSHSY, SAAADI. The CDR3 runs to 13 residues. The germline V and J ends were trimmed by 7 bases and 3 bases, with 12 bases remaining between them. CDR3 DNA sequence: TGCGCCAGCACCATAGGGGGAGACTATGGCTACACCTTC. Translated: CASTIGGDYGYTF.

The chain couples TRBV7-9 to TRBJ2-1, with D tentatively TRBD1 (5 bases). Deletions cut 5 bases from V and 10 bases from J, with 18 bases between. Germline V gives CDR1 SEHNR, CDR2 FQNEAQ (reference sequence). This CDR3 comprises 14 residues. The chain's CDR3 is CASSGSDGSGEQFF. CDR3 sequence (DNA): TGTGCCAGCAGCGGTTCGGACGGTTCAGGGGAGCAGTTCTTC.

This chain links TRBV5-1 with TRBJ2-6; D possibly corresponds to TRBD1 (5 bases). CDR1 and CDR2 from the germline V gene are SGHRS and YFSETQ. Deletions cut 2 bases from V and 2 bases from J, with 11 bases between. The CDR3 runs to 16 residues. The DNA of the CDR3 is TGCGCCAGCAGCTTTCAGGGTACTACTGGGGCCAACGTCCTGACTTTC. Residues: CASSFQGTTGANVLTF.

Only one count was recorded for this clone. J is TRBJ1-6 and V is TRBV4-3, with TRBD1 as a possible D gene (5 bases). Germline CDR1 is LGHNA and CDR2 is YSLEER. Between the trimmed V and J ends, which lost 0 bases and 7 bases, there was a span of 16 bases. The CDR3 has 17 residues. As DNA, the CDR3 is TGCGCCAGCAGCCAAGATCAGGTCAGGGTGAGGAATTCACCCCTCCACTTT. As protein: CASSQDQVRVRNSPLHF.

The rearrangement uses TRBV12-3 or TRBV12-4 and TRBJ2-1; D may be TRBD2 (5 bases). The CDR3 is 11 residues long. V lost 3 bases, J lost 9 bases, and 6 bases lay in between. The CDR3 spells CASSFRGEQFF. CDR3 nucleotide sequence: TGTGCCAGCAGTTTTCGGGGTGAGCAGTTCTTC.

The chain has TRBV30 and TRBJ1-4, with TRBD1 identical over 8 bases. The germline V gene encodes CDR1 GTSNPN and CDR2 SVGIG (reference sequence). This CDR3 has 16 amino acids. V was clipped by 3 bases and J by 8 bases; unmatched bases: 14. As DNA, the CDR3 is TGTGCCTGGAGGGCAGGTTCCTCGACAGGGGACGAAAAACTGTTTTTT. It is translated as CAWRAGSSTGDEKLFF.

The chain uses TRBV4-1 and TRBJ1-2, with D unclear. The CDR3 extends over 15 amino acids. Germline V gene data show CDR1 as MGHRA and CDR2 as YSYEKL. Trimming took 4 bases from V and 2 from J, leaving 14 bases between them. The CDR3 DNA is TGCGCCAGCAGCCCCGCGAACTTAAACAACTATGGCTACACCTTC. Amino acids: CASSPANLNNYGYTF.

This chain uses TRBV5-1 with TRBJ2-7; 7 bases match TRBD1. V lost 2 bases to trimming and J lost 4 bases; unmatched junction nucleotides: 3. The CDR3 consists of 13 residues. Germline V lookup: CDR1 SGHRS, CDR2 YFSETQ. This chain's CDR3 is CASSFGTVYEQYF. The CDR3 DNA follows: TGCGCCAGCAGCTTCGGGACAGTATACGAGCAGTACTTC.